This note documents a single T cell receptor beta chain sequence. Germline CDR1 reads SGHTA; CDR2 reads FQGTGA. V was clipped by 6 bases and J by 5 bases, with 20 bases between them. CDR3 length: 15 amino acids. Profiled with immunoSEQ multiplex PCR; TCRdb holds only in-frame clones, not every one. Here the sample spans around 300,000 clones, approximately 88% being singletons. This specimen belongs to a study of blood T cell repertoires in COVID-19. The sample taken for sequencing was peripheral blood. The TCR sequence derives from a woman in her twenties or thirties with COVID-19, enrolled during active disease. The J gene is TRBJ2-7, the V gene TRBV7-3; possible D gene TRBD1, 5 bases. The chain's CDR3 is CASSTRKSGSDEQYF. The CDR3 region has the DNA TGTGCCAGCAGTACCAGGAAGTCAGGGTCGGACGAGCAGTACTTC.